This T cell receptor (beta chain) derives from a study of T-cell reconstitution after alpha-beta-depleted transplantation in children. General study results and limits: Recipient T cells and thymic progenitors that survived were the source of the high TCRbeta diversity seen at day 60 in some patients. At around two months after transplant, the alpha-beta T cells were reportedly derived from several hundred expanded clones that came from non-depleted graft cells. Diversity and T-cell counts at one year after transplant derived mostly from new T cells.

Unique molecular identifiers were incorporated when the TCRbeta library was constructed. TCRdb processed the PCR reads anew with MiXCR; each CDR3 protein has one entry. The table has about 830,000 distinct CDR3 sequences, around 15% seen once. The CDR3 sequence is 14 residues long. Germline V lookup: CDR1 SGHRS, CDR2 YFSETQ. The ends lost 5 bases at V and 6 bases at J; junction bases unmatched: 10. This clonotype was found many times. Its antigen is not identified. The source of this sequence is a male patient under 18 who had a stem cell transplant for acute lymphoblastic leukemia, so the T cells may come from the graft donor. Sequencing used PBMCs, mostly from graft donor cells, obtained 360 days after TCRalphabeta/CD19-depleted stem cell transplant. The chain links TRBV5-1 to TRBJ1-2; 7 bases are shared with TRBD1. The CDR3 loop is CASRLQGGGDGYTF. Written as DNA, the CDR3 is TGCGCCAGCAGGCTCCAAGGAGGGGGCGATGGCTACACCTTC.